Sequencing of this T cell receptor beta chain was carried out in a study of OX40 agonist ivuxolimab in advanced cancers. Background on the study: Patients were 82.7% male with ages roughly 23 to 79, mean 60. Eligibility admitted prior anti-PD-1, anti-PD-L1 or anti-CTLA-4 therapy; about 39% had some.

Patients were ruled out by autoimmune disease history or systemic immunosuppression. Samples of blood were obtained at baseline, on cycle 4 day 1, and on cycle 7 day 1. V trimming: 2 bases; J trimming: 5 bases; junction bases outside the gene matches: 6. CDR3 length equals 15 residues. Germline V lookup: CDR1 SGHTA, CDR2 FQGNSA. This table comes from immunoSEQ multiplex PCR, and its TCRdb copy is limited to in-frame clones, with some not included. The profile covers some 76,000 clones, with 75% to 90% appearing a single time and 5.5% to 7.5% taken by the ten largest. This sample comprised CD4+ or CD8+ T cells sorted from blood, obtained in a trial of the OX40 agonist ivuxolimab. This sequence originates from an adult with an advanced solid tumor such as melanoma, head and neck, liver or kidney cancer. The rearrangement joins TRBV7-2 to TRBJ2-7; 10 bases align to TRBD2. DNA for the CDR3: TGTGCCAGCAGCTTATCTAGCGGGAGTGTCCACGAGCAGTACTTC. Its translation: CASSLSSGSVHEQYF.